This T cell receptor beta chain was profiled in a study of blood T cell repertoires in COVID-19. Background on the study: The study drew acute and convalescent COVID-19 samples from the United States, Italy and Spain. Sample material is recorded as cDNA or gDNA derived from T cells, B-cell-depleted T cells, or PBMCs.

From germline, CDR1 is LGHNA and CDR2 YSLEER. The CDR3 contains 15 residues. V was shortened by 0 bases and J by 9 bases, with 15 bases between the two germline ends. Seattle's cohort entered during active infection and was followed longitudinally. Original methodology: Nucleated cell number was recorded as an estimate derived from reference gene primer amplification. Here immunoSEQ multiplex PCR was the method, and the copy in TCRdb shows in-frame clones only, minus some. Clone size and the V and J calls come from that table; the DNA yielded D and trimming. The table records approximately 170,000 clones, 70% to 90% of them present only once.

The source of this sequence is a man at least 80 years old with COVID-19, enrolled during active disease. Input material: peripheral blood. The V gene is TRBV4-3, the J gene TRBJ2-1, with D perhaps matching TRBD2 (5 bases). The chain's CDR3 is CASSQERVSSSEQFF. The CDR3 DNA is TGCGCCAGCAGCCAAGAGAGGGTTAGTTCGAGTGAGCAGTTCTTC.